Listed here is a single T cell receptor (beta chain). Its binding antigen is unknown. Base qualities are not recorded, but no much larger clone differs from it by a single base. The same CDR3 is also encoded by other DNA sequences in this sample. CD8 naive samples were CD45RO-negative cells positively selected for CCR7, giving a CD45RA+CCR7+ population that excluded TemRA cells. The donors were healthy, HIV-negative adults who had no recently reported acute infections or vaccinations. Every donor was a Caucasian adult residing in Nashville, Tennessee, USA. Blood was collected by leukapheresis, and PBMCs were isolated by Ficoll-Histopaque density gradient centrifugation and then cryopreserved in liquid nitrogen vapor phase. Analytical flow cytometry was used to check the purity and quantity of each magnetically sorted T cell population. Each sorted fraction had its genomic DNA isolated and then quantified by UV absorbance on a Nanodrop 2000c.

TCR CDR3 regions were amplified from genomic DNA by multiplex PCR using the deep immunoSEQ assay. Extracted genomic DNA from each cell subset was spread evenly across all wells of several immunoSEQ 96-well plates, with each plate serving as a replicate. For sorted subsets, roughly 200 ng genomic DNA, equal to about 30,000 T cell genomes, was loaded into each replicate PCR. The purified libraries were quantified using a Qubit 3.0 fluorometer, sized with a Bioanalyzer 2100, and then quantified again using the KAPA Library Quantification kit. A separate single-read 150-cycle Illumina NextSeq 550 flow cell was used to sequence each immunoSEQ 96-well plate. Per the authors' processing: Because the immunoSEQ output held only junctional sequences and lacked quality scores, the filtering could not match the filtering applied to full-length reads. To assign V/J genes and CDR3, sequences were annotated using PyIR, a Python wrapper for IgBLAST v1.9, with IMGT germline references. Reads with weak V/J assignments (E-value above 1e-6), missing CDR3, stop codons, out-of-frame junctions, or ambiguous translated residues were removed. V3J clonotypes were defined as sequences sharing the same inferred V gene, J gene, and CDR3 amino acid sequence. The percentage overlap between two repertoires was calculated by dividing the number of shared unique clonotypes by the size of the smaller repertoire. RTK rarefaction, the Chao1 estimator, and Recon v2.1 estimates of unobserved clonotypes were used to assess repertoire richness. For all TCRbeta clonotypes obtained by the gDNA method from a few donors, generation probabilities were computed with OLGA. This immuneACCESS table, as held by TCRdb, lists in-frame sequences with V and J called but not all clones. Of the missing ones, under half trace to an unresolved V gene in checked studies; the others have no known cause. V and J calls and clone size are as listed in that table; D and trimming were resolved from the DNA. In this sample the table shows about 700,000 clones, roughly 94% of which occur a single time. The ten largest clones capture about 24% of the sample.

The data stem from a study of shared clonotypes between healthy human individuals (dated by TCRdb to 2020 to 2021). Study-wide context: The cohort included a few men and two women between 18 and 49 years of age. To increase sequencing depth and limit assay-specific biases, different laboratories used diverse techniques to prepare libraries and sequence TCR repertoires. Leukapheresis yielded between about 0.9 and 9 billion PBMCs per donor. To estimate repertoire size and how much clonotype sharing occurs between individuals, the study deeply sequenced the blood TCR repertoires of five healthy adults. For each donor, three plates each were used for CD4 naive and CD4 memory, two plates were used for CD8 naive, and one plate was used for CD8 memory.

On the study overall, not on this receptor specifically: Because the study included only a small number of donors, the genetic and exposure-history diversity represented was limited. Sharing across a few donors was observed for around 4.8% of naive CD4, 3% to 3.5% of naive CD8, 2.3% of memory CD4, and about 0.4% of memory CD8 clonotypes. Sampling was restricted to blood, and TCR repertoires in tissue are likely to differ from TCR repertoires in blood. Rarefaction of sorted-subset datasets indicated incomplete sequencing despite the large sequencing depth. Larger estimated clonotype richness was generally found for naive subsets than for memory subsets. Based on pairwise subsampling, the degree of clonotype sharing among donors was expected to be affected by sequencing depth. Clonotypes shared by all four sorted-subset donors showed higher generation probabilities than non-shared clonotypes.

The TCR originated in a man aged 30 to 39 in good health. Source material: naive CD8+ T cells sorted from blood. What this sample's cell subset or site label stands for: CD45RA+CCR7+.

Here is the DNA: TGTGCCAGCAGCCCGCCGGGACAAGCCTACGAGCAGTACTTC. The encoded protein is CASSPPGQAYEQYF. The chain is made from TRBV7-9 and TRBJ2-7; matching of 6 bases hints at TRBD1 as the D gene. From cysteine to phenylalanine, the CDR3 is 14 amino acids long. Only CDR3 DNA is held: 42 bases, read in frame from base 1. V is pared back by 5 bases and J by 2 bases, with 13 bases lying between the germline termini. The germline V gene (reference sequence) sets CDR1 to SEHNR and CDR2 to FQNEAQ.